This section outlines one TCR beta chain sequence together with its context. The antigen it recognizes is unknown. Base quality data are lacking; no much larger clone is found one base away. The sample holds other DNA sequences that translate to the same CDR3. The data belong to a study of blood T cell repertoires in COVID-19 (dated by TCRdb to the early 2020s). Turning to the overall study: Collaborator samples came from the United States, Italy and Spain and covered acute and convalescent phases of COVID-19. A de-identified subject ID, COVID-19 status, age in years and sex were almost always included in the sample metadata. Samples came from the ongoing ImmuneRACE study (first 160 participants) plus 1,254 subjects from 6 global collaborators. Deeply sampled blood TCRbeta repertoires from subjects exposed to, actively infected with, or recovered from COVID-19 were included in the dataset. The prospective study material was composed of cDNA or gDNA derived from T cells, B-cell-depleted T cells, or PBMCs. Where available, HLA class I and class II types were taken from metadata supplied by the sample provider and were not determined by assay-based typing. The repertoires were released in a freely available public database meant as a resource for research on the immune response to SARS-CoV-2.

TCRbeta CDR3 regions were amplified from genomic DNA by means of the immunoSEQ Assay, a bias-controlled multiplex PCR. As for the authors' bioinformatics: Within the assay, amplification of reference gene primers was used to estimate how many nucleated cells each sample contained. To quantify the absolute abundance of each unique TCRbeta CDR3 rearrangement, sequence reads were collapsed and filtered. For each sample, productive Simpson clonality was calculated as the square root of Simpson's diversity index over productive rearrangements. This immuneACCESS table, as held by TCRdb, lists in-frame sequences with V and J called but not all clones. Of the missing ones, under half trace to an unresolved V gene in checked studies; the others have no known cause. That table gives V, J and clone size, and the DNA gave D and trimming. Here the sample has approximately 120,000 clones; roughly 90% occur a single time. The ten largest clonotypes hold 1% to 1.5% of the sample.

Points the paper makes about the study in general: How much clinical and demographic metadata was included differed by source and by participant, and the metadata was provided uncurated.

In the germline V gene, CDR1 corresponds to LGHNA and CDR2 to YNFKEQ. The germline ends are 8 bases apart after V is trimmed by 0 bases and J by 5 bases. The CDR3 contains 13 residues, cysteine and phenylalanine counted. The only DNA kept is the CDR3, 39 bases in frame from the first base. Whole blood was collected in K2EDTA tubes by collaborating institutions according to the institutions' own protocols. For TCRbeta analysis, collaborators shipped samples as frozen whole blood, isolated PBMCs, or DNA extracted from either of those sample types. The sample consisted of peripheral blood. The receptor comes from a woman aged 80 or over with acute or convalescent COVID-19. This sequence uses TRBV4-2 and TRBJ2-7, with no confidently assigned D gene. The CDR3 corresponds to CASSQDRLDEQYF. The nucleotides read TGTGCCAGCAGCCAAGACAGGTTGGACGAGCAGTACTTC.